This TCR beta chain was documented in a study of blood T cell repertoires in COVID-19. About the study: Sources were T cells, B-cell-depleted T cells, or PBMCs; the material itself was cDNA or gDNA.

The assay was immunoSEQ multiplex PCR, and TCRdb's table has in-frame clones only and misses some. The sample lists roughly 200,000 clones, roughly 77% occurring once. This clone was counted between two and nine times. The CDR3 is 18 amino acids. Trimming removed 0 bases at V and 5 bases at J, with 22 bases between. Germline CDR1 reads MGHRA; CDR2 reads YSYEKL. This clonotype originated in a woman aged 40 to 55 with COVID-19, enrolled during active disease. Material: peripheral blood. The chain couples TRBV4-1 to TRBJ1-1; weak D call: TRBD1 (5 bases). The CDR3 nucleotides read TGCGCCAGCAGCCAAGATCGCGGGGCGCAAAGAAGGACGACTGAAGCTTTCTTT. As protein: CASSQDRGAQRRTTEAFF.